This T cell receptor beta chain was sequenced for a study of blood T cells in healthy people across ages (dated by TCRdb to between 2014 and 2016). Describing the broader study: Template switching captured roughly one uniquely barcoded TCR beta cDNA molecule per two T cells in model experiments. The study measured age-related changes in TCR beta repertoire diversity using deep sequencing normalized with unique cDNA molecular identifiers. Donors of different ages were randomly distributed across sequencing lanes to avoid experimental bias. The donors were divided into four age groups: young (average around 16 years), middle-aged (roughly 42), aged (62) and long-lived (about 84). Two additional independent replicas of 1 million unique cDNA reads from the same blood draw were analyzed for two donors (one aged 18 to 29 and one aged 80 or older). General conclusions and limits of the study: The long-lived group showed more naive CD4+ T cells, fewer expanded clones and increased TCR diversity than the aged group, suggesting age selection. Estimates of total diversity based on one million sequenced T cells were regarded as lower bounds and as underestimates. Since profiling was done on bulk unsorted PBMCs, naive and antigen-experienced compartments could not be conclusively compared. Observed TCR beta diversity per million T cells fell roughly linearly with age, and a significant reduction was already apparent by age about 43. There was a strong correlation between observed TCR beta diversity and the percentage of naive T cells measured by flow cytometry. The CMV infection status of donors was not known, potentially confounding age-related changes in expanded clonotypes.

The library was generated by 5' RACE. Sequencing was performed on an Illumina HiSeq 2500. A second PCR of roughly 7 to 11 cycles was performed with a sample-barcoded 5' primer and a J-beta primer mix. Each TCR beta cDNA molecule received a unique molecular identifier from a template-switch 5' adaptor carrying 12 random nucleotides. Each sample yielded at least 2.5 million CDR3-containing paired-end reads. The Mint cDNA synthesis kit, primed by a TRBC-specific oligonucleotide, was used to synthesize first-strand cDNA from all RNA. After uracil-DNA glycosylase treatment, a first 18-cycle PCR used universal primers M1SS and BC2_uni_R on all cDNA. The published analysis was carried out like this. For normalization, 1 million high-quality reads, each with a distinct molecular identifier, were randomly selected from each sample. Reads sharing molecular identifiers were discarded rather than binned into consensus sequences. MiTCR, with a Q25 quality threshold and the strictest error-elimination algorithm, was used for CDR3 identification, clonotype clustering and error correction. Lower-bound total TCR beta diversity was estimated with a nonparametric unseen species model using Euler transformation. TCRdb reprocessed the public reads (quality trimming at Q25 with fastp, clone calling with MiXCR) and kept in-frame beta chains. Rows with a matching CDR3 protein are joined into one entry that keeps the most common DNA and genes. The V and J calls follow TCRdb's processing rather than the paper's. The sample table holds 550,000 to 750,000 distinct CDR3 sequences, of which around 21% were seen once. The ten largest clones take up roughly 3.6% of the sample.

Systemically healthy Caucasian individuals from Russia, 35 to 40 in total and aged 6 to 90 years, were included as donors. Each donor gave around 9.9 milliliters of peripheral blood, collected into EDTA-treated Vacutainer tubes. Ficoll-Paque density-gradient centrifugation was used to isolate PBMCs, with at least 7 million obtained per sample. Total RNA was extracted from PBMCs with Trizol reagent, with at least 6 micrograms obtained per sample. The percentages of naive CD45RAhigh/CD27high T cells were determined by flow cytometry on a PBMC aliquot from every donor. Concerning this clonotype itself: The clone's antigen remains unknown. The input lacks base qualities; no much larger clone sits a single base away.

Deletion took 0 bases off V and 4 bases off J, with a span of 11 bases between the germline ends. The CDR3 starts with the cysteine, ends with the phenylalanine, and has 15 residues. The DNA shown is the 45-base CDR3, in frame from base 1. Taken from the germline V gene, the CDR1 and CDR2 loops are SGDLS and YYNGEE. This sequence uses TRBV9 and TRBJ2-1; the D gene is unclear. This TCR derives from a man in his 70s in good health. Sequenced sample: blood. The nucleotide sequence is given as TGTGCCAGCAGCGTAGATGGGTCACTGTACAATGAGCAGTTCTTC. Its translation reads: CASSVDGSLYNEQFF.